One and the same sample provided the 32 T cell receptor beta chains below, sequenced in a study of blood T cell repertoires in COVID-19. Profiled with immunoSEQ multiplex PCR; TCRdb holds only in-frame clones, not every one. The table has around 95,000 clones, around four fifths seen once. Input material: peripheral blood. The receptors come from a man between 45 and 60 years old with active or convalescent COVID-19.

This chain connects TRBV14 to TRBJ2-7, with 10 nucleotides matching TRBD2. Trimming at V came to 3 bases and at J to 7 bases, leaving 9 bases not matched to a gene. This CDR3 has 15 residues. Germline CDR1 and CDR2: SGHDN and FVKESK. The CDR3 loop is CASSQILAGSGEQYF. CDR3 DNA: TGTGCCAGCAGCCAGATACTAGCGGGGTCGGGTGAGCAGTACTTC.

In its sample, this clone was seen once. The chain is built from TRBV7-2 and TRBJ1-2; D perhaps matches TRBD1 (6 bases). This CDR3 contains 16 residues. The germline CDR1 and CDR2 sequences are SGHTA and FQGNSA. V was shortened by 0 bases and J by 4 bases, with 15 bases between the two germline ends. In nucleotides, the CDR3 is TGTGCCAGCAGCTTAGCGGGGGGGGCTGCGTCCTATGGCTACACCTTC. Protein: CASSLAGGAASYGYTF.

Remarks on this clone: The identical CDR3 is also encoded by other nucleotide sequences in the sample. This chain uses TRBV5-1 with TRBJ2-2; maybe TRBD2 (6 bases). Trimming removed 0 bases at V and 5 bases at J, with 11 bases between. This CDR3 contains 15 residues. CDR1 is SGHRS, CDR2 YFSETQ, per germline. CDR3 region: CASSLVGGDTGELFF. The DNA for the CDR3 is TGCGCCAGCAGCTTGGTTGGCGGGGATACCGGGGAGCTGTTTTTT.

This chain links TRBV7-2 with TRBJ2-7; 8 bases line up with TRBD2. The CDR3 is made up of 14 amino acids. V shed 1 base, J shed 5 bases, and the junction held 4 bases outside the gene matches. Germline CDR1 SGHTA, CDR2 FQGNSA. In nucleotides, the CDR3 is TGTGCCAGCAGCTTAGGAGGGACTAGGGACGAGCAGTACTTC. It codes for CASSLGGTRDEQYF.

V gene TRBV27 combines with J gene TRBJ2-5, with TRBD2 as a possible D gene (5 bases). V was cut by 6 bases and J by 5 bases, with 7 bases left in between. The CDR3 extends over 11 amino acids. The germline V gene encodes CDR1 MNHEY and CDR2 SMNVEV (reference sequence). CDR3 loop: CASSWRETQYF. The CDR3, as DNA: TGTGCCAGCAGCTGGAGGGAGACCCAGTACTTC.

This sequence joins TRBV5-8 and TRBJ1-2, with D unclear. Germline values: CDR1 SGHTS, CDR2 YDEGEE. The V and J ends lost 1 base and 5 bases respectively, with 6 bases between them. The CDR3 is made up of 12 amino acids. Here the CDR3 reads CASSLLAYGYTF. CDR3 sequence (DNA): TGTGCCAGCAGCTTGCTAGCATATGGCTACACCTTC. The full variable domain, completed using reference TRBV5-8 and TRBJ1-2, is EAGVTQSPTHLIKTRGQQATLRCSPISGHTSVYWYQQALGLGLQFLLWYDEGEERNRGNFPPRFSGRQFPNYSSELNVNALELEDSALYLCASSLLAYGYTFGSGTRLTVV.

The chain links TRBV5-1 to TRBJ1-5, with TRBD1 matching 7 bases. The CDR3 loop spans 14 amino acids. Germline CDR1 and CDR2: SGHRS and YFSETQ. The V gene end was trimmed by 4 bases and the J gene end by 9 bases; junction bases not matched to a gene: 10. As DNA, the CDR3 is TGCGCCAGCAGCCCCACAGGGGAAGGACCGCCCCAGCATTTT. Amino acids: CASSPTGEGPPQHF.

The V gene is TRBV11-2, the J gene TRBJ2-1; unclear D gene. The length of the CDR3 is 13 residues. The V gene lost 0 bases and the J gene lost 3 bases, with 3 bases spanning the gap. Germline assignment: CDR1 SGHAT and CDR2 FQNNGV. CDR3 nucleotide sequence: TGTGCCAGCAGCTTAGAACTCTACAATGAGCAGTTCTTC. This gives the protein CASSLELYNEQFF.

The chain carries TRBV11-3 and TRBJ2-7; D unresolved. The CDR3 extends over 14 amino acids. Trimming took 5 bases from V and 3 from J, leaving 14 bases between them. Germline lookup yields CDR1 SGHNT and CDR2 YENEEA. The CDR3 region is CASSPPVLIYEQYF. The DNA of the CDR3 is TGTGCCAGCAGCCCCCCCGTACTAATCTACGAGCAGTACTTC.

This clone turned up a few times. V gene TRBV15 combines with J gene TRBJ1-3, with 11 bases fitting TRBD1. V was clipped by 8 bases and J by 2 bases; unmatched bases: 5. The CDR3 spans 15 residues. The germline CDR1 and CDR2 sequences are LNHNV and YYDKDF (reference sequence). CDR3 amino acids: CATATDRGPGNTIYF. In nucleotides, the CDR3 is TGTGCCACCGCCACGGACAGGGGGCCTGGAAACACCATATATTTT.

The CDR3 sequence: CASSIGAGAEKLFF. The CDR3 nucleotides are TGTGCCAGTAGTATAGGGGCAGGGGCCGAAAAACTGTTTTTT. This rearrangement joins TRBV19 to TRBJ1-4; D might be TRBD1 (6 bases). Deletions cut 1 base from V and 8 bases from J, with 11 bases between. The CDR3 has 14 residues. Per the germline V gene, CDR1 is LNHDA and CDR2 is SQIVND (reference sequence).

J is TRBJ2-1 and V is TRBV24-1; D possibly corresponds to TRBD1 (6 bases). Per germline, CDR1 KGHDR and CDR2 SFDVKD. Trimming shortened V by 3 bases and J by 2 bases, and 10 bases separated the two germline ends. The CDR3 extends over 15 amino acids. CDR3 sequence: CATSDPGQPYNEQFF. The CDR3 DNA reads as TGTGCCACCAGTGATCCCGGACAGCCCTACAATGAGCAGTTCTTC.

The chain has TRBV13 and TRBJ1-4; D unclear. Per germline, CDR1 PRHDT and CDR2 FYEKMQ (reference sequence). CDR3 size: 14 residues. Trimming cost V 2 bases and J 3 bases, with 7 bases left between them. The CDR3 DNA is TGTGCCAGCAGCTTATCTGTGTCTAATGAAAAACTGTTTTTT. It specifies CASSLSVSNEKLFF. Full variable domain (missing parts from reference TRBV13 and TRBJ1-4): AAGVIQSPRHLIKEKRETATLKCYPIPRHDTVYWYQQGPGQDPQFLISFYEKMQSDKGSIPDRFSAQQFSDYHSELNMSSLELGDSALYFCASSLSVSNEKLFFGSGTQLSVL.

The CDR3 region is CANSTSDNSGNTIYF. The CDR3 DNA is TGTGCCAACTCCACGTCAGACAACTCTGGAAACACCATATATTTT. This chain connects TRBV14 to TRBJ1-3; D uncertain. The CDR3 spans 15 residues. V dropped 10 bases and J dropped 0 bases, with 16 bases sitting between them. The germline V gene has CDR1 SGHDN and CDR2 FVKESK.

The J gene is TRBJ2-7, the V gene TRBV25-1; 11 nucleotides match TRBD2. This CDR3 is built from 12 residues. Per the germline V gene, CDR1 is MGHDK and CDR2 is SYGVNS. The J segment lost 7 bases and the V segment lost 7 bases, leaving 3 bases of the junction unmatched. CDR3 amino acids: CASTGTSGEQYF. CDR3 nucleotide sequence: TGTGCCAGCACTGGGACTAGCGGTGAGCAGTACTTC.

A note on this clone: This specimen includes other DNA sequences encoding the same CDR3. V usage is TRBV11-2 and J usage is TRBJ1-6; 7 nucleotides match TRBD1. With V trimmed by 2 bases and J by 0 bases, 7 bases remained unmatched. CDR3 length equals 18 residues. The germline CDR1 and CDR2 sequences are SGHAT and FQNNGV. The CDR3 protein is CASSLRQGGSSYNSPLHF. The CDR3 DNA sequence: TGTGCCAGCAGCTTAAGGCAGGGGGGAAGCTCCTATAATTCACCCCTCCACTTT.

This rearrangement joins TRBV6-6 to TRBJ2-5, with TRBD2 identical over 13 bases. Germline CDR1 is MNHNY and CDR2 is SVGAGI (reference sequence). The V and J ends lost 3 bases and 2 bases, in that order; junction bases with no gene match: 3. The CDR3 length is 16 residues. As DNA, the CDR3 is TGTGCCAGCAGTTATAGACTAGCGGGAGGACAAGAGACCCAGTACTTC. Translating gives CASSYRLAGGQETQYF.

The rearrangement uses TRBV3-1 (or the pseudogene TRBV3-2) and TRBJ2-5; a possible D gene is TRBD2 (5 bases). This CDR3 is 17 amino acids long. Germline CDR1 LGHDT, CDR2 YNNKEL (reference sequence). The V and J ends lost 6 bases and 5 bases respectively, with 25 bases between them. The CDR3 nucleotides read TGTGCCAGCAGGCCGGAGGCGAGGAGGCCTAGGAGGGAGACCCAGTACTTC. Translating gives CASRPEARRPRRETQYF.

This rearrangement joins TRBV28 to TRBJ1-2; 9 bases line up with TRBD1. The germline gives CDR1 MDHEN, CDR2 SYDVKM. The CDR3 has 16 amino acids. J was trimmed by 2 bases and V by 1 base; bases with no gene match: 5. This CDR3 is CASSLSGTGRNYGYTF. As DNA, the CDR3 is TGTGCCAGCAGTTTATCCGGGACAGGGAGAAACTATGGCTACACCTTC.

The V gene is TRBV5-1, the J gene TRBJ2-5; D is undetermined. Trimming pared 4 bases from V and 1 base from J, leaving 8 bases between. Per the germline V gene, CDR1 is SGHRS and CDR2 is YFSETQ. CDR3 size: 13 residues. CDR3 amino acids: CASSDGFQETQYF. The CDR3 region has the DNA TGCGCCAGCAGCGACGGGTTCCAAGAGACCCAGTACTTC.

Remarks on this clone: The junction departs from the called germline gene at one end, perhaps through a read error. V usage is TRBV18 and J usage is TRBJ1-5, with D perhaps matching TRBD1 (6 bases). Looked up from germline, CDR1 is KGHSH and CDR2 is LQKENI. The CDR3 totals 15 residues. The CDR3 loop reads CASSPYGGVGQLQHF. The CDR3 DNA reads as TGTGCCAGCTCACCCTACGGGGGGGTCGGACAGCTCCAGCATTTT.

The chain links TRBV25-1 to TRBJ1-1; possible D gene TRBD1, 6 bases. CDR1 is MGHDK, CDR2 SYGVNS, per germline. V lost 3 bases to trimming and J lost 4 bases, with 15 bases between them. The CDR3 extends over 15 amino acids. CDR3 nucleotide sequence: TGTGCCAGCAGTGATGGGGGCTGGGGGGGCACTGAAGCTTTCTTT. Translating gives CASSDGGWGGTEAFF.

The chain is built from TRBV3-1 (or the pseudogene TRBV3-2) and TRBJ2-2; possible D gene TRBD2, 6 bases. The ends were cut back, 7 bases at V and 2 bases at J, with 17 bases in the middle. This CDR3 contains 16 residues. The germline V gene has CDR1 LGHDT and CDR2 YNNKEL (reference sequence). The CDR3 region has the DNA TGTGCCAGCACGAAGACGGGGGAAATCAACACCGGGGAGCTGTTTTTT. Residues: CASTKTGEINTGELFF.

This chain links TRBV27 with TRBJ1-5; D is undetermined. Germline CDR1 is MNHEY and CDR2 is SMNVEV (reference sequence). V was pared by 5 bases and J by 6 bases, with 8 bases between. The CDR3 covers 12 residues. This chain's CDR3 is CASSPPGQPQHF. CDR3 nucleotides: TGTGCCAGCAGTCCCCCCGGTCAGCCCCAGCATTTT.

This chain uses TRBV28 with TRBJ1-2; a weak D match, TRBD1 (6 bases). The V end was cut by 10 bases, the J end by 8 bases, with 17 bases between. From germline, CDR1 is MDHEN and CDR2 SYDVKM. The CDR3 runs to 12 residues. Written as DNA, the CDR3 is TGTGCCACTACCGACAGGTTGTGGGGCTACACCTTC. Its protein product is CATTDRLWGYTF.

This clone showed up just once. V and J are TRBV11-2 and TRBJ1-1; 7 bases match TRBD1. The germline V gene has CDR1 SGHAT and CDR2 FQNNGV. The CDR3 spans 16 residues. The J segment lost 4 bases and the V segment lost 5 bases, leaving 13 bases of the junction unmatched. In DNA form, the CDR3 reads TGTGCCAGCAGCCTCACCGGGACACGGACAGGCACTGAAGCTTTCTTT. It encodes CASSLTGTRTGTEAFF.

V usage is TRBV19 and J usage is TRBJ1-3; D remains unclear. This CDR3 has 14 amino acids. The V end was cut by 5 bases, the J end by 3 bases, with 11 bases between. Germline V CDR1 and CDR2: LNHDA, SQIVND (reference sequence). CDR3 sequence (DNA): TGTGCCAGTAGTTCCCCACATCGTGGAAACACCATATATTTT. It translates to CASSSPHRGNTIYF.

The chain uses TRBV4-1 and TRBJ1-6, with TRBD1 as a possible D gene (6 bases). CDR3 length equals 16 residues. V lost 0 bases and J 9 bases, leaving 15 bases between the germline ends. Per the germline V gene, CDR1 is MGHRA and CDR2 is YSYEKL. The CDR3 sequence: CASSQEPDRIGSPLHF. The CDR3, as DNA: TGCGCCAGCAGCCAAGAACCGGACAGAATCGGTTCACCCCTCCACTTT.

The chain joins TRBV2 to TRBJ1-1, with D unclear. Germline CDR1 reads SNHLY; CDR2 reads FYNNEI. The CDR3 has 17 amino acids. With 4 bases removed from V and 1 base from J, the gap between germline ends came to 19 bases. CDR3 protein: CASSVGGGRLGNTEAFF. The CDR3 bases are TGTGCCAGCAGTGTAGGAGGCGGGAGGTTGGGGAACACTGAAGCTTTCTTT.

The chain employs TRBV2 and TRBJ2-1, with 11 bases lining up with TRBD2. Germline V gene data show CDR1 as SNHLY and CDR2 as FYNNEI. Trimming took 9 bases from V and 6 from J; bases not matched to a gene: 4. The CDR3 consists of 13 residues. DNA of the CDR3: TGTGCCAGTAGCGGGAGGGCCGGCAATGAGCAGTTCTTC. It translates to CASSGRAGNEQFF.

The chain combines TRBV6-5 with TRBJ2-1, with D possibly being TRBD2 (7 bases). V lost 5 bases and J 4 bases, leaving 12 bases between the germline ends. The V gene's germline CDR1 is MNHEY and CDR2 SVGAGI. The CDR3 spans 14 residues. CDR3 sequence (DNA): TGTGCCAGCAGTCGGGGAGGGGGTTACAATGAGCAGTTCTTC. Residues: CASSRGGGYNEQFF.

The V and J genes are TRBV7-2 and TRBJ2-7, with 7 bases that match TRBD2. Unmatched junction bases numbered 7, after V lost 4 bases and J lost 1 base. The CDR3 runs to 15 residues. Germline CDR1 reads SGHTA; CDR2 reads FQGNSA. The CDR3 DNA reads TGTGCCAGCAGCTATAGGGAGGGCCGGTCCTACGAGCAGTACTTC. It encodes CASSYREGRSYEQYF.